What follows are 3 T cell receptor beta chains derived from one specimen sequenced in a study of control samples from healthy donors and cancer patients. Profiled with immunoSEQ multiplex PCR; TCRdb holds only in-frame clones, not every one. The sample yields around 140,000 clones, just under 90% seen once. Sequenced input: PBMCs. These receptors originate from a man over 45 with head and neck cancer.

The V gene is TRBV24-1, the J gene TRBJ2-1, with a weak D call TRBD1 (5 bases). Germline CDR1 reads KGHDR; CDR2 reads SFDVKD. V was trimmed by 6 bases and J by 6 bases, leaving 11 bases between them. This CDR3 spans 13 amino acids. The CDR3 is CATSYRHGNEQFF. CDR3 in DNA: TGTGCCACCAGTTACAGGCACGGCAATGAGCAGTTCTTC.

The V call is TRBV29-1, the J call TRBJ2-1; D gene unclear. Germline loops: CDR1 SQVTM, CDR2 ANQGSEA. The CDR3 spans 14 residues. Trimming pared 2 bases from V and 0 bases from J, leaving 8 bases between. CDR3 sequence (DNA): TGCAGCGTTGAATTGTCAAGCTCCTACAATGAGCAGTTCTTC. It codes for CSVELSSSYNEQFF.

The V call is TRBV11-3, the J call TRBJ2-1; the D call may be TRBD1 or TRBD2 (6 bases each). The germline V gene encodes CDR1 SGHNT and CDR2 YENEEA. V shed 1 base and J shed 6 bases, with 13 bases lying between them. The CDR3 is 15 amino acids. CDR3 DNA sequence: TGTGCCAGCAGCTTAGGTTTGGGGGGCCGCAATGAGCAGTTCTTC. Translated: CASSLGLGGRNEQFF.